These 10 T cell receptor beta chains originate from one sample sequenced in a study of T cells in pancreatic ductal adenocarcinoma. No neoadjuvant therapy was given to the selected pancreatic ductal adenocarcinoma patients before their surgery. This table comes from immunoSEQ multiplex PCR, and its TCRdb copy is limited to in-frame clones, with some not included. The sample consists of about 17,000 clones, roughly 90% of them appearing once. The sample taken for sequencing was PBMCs. These receptors were collected from a human donor with pancreatic ductal adenocarcinoma.

This clone occurred once. This chain joins TRBV9 and TRBJ2-2, with unresolved D. CDR1 is SGDLS and CDR2 is YYNGEE in the germline V gene. Trimming took 0 bases from V and 1 from J, leaving 7 bases between them. The CDR3 loop spans 15 amino acids. The CDR3 reads CASSVVSMNTGELFF. CDR3 bases: TGTGCCAGCAGCGTAGTGTCCATGAACACCGGGGAGCTGTTTTTT. Combining the CDR3 with reference TRBV9 and TRBJ2-2 gives the whole variable domain DSGVTQTPKHLITATGQRVTLRCSPRSGDLSVYWYQQSLDQGLQFLIQYYNGEERAKGNILERFSAQQFPDLHSELNLSSLELGDSALYFCASSVVSMNTGELFFGEGSRLTVL.

This sequence joins TRBV5-6 and TRBJ2-5; 9 nucleotides align to TRBD1. Germline CDR1 is SGHDT and CDR2 is YYEEEE. The ends lost 3 bases at V and 5 bases at J; junction bases unmatched: 5. CDR3 size: 14 residues. DNA of the CDR3: TGTGCCAGCAGCTACGGACAGGGGACGGAGACCCAGTACTTC. It yields the protein CASSYGQGTETQYF.

This chain links TRBV11-3 with TRBJ2-2; TRBD2 matches at 9 bases. Germline values: CDR1 SGHNT, CDR2 YENEEA. V trimming: 2 bases; J trimming: 7 bases; junction bases outside the gene matches: 14. The CDR3 extends over 18 amino acids. CDR3 sequence: CASSLRSRGGALSGELFF. For the CDR3, the DNA is TGTGCCAGCAGCTTAAGGTCTCGCGGGGGGGCCCTAAGCGGGGAGCTGTTTTTT.

The genes are TRBV4-3 and TRBJ1-6; D is unclear. The CDR3 loop spans 19 amino acids. Trimming pared 0 bases from V and 0 bases from J, leaving 15 bases between. Germline CDR1 reads LGHNA; CDR2 reads YSLEER. CDR3 sequence: CASSQEVQTTSSYNSPLHF. The CDR3 region has the DNA TGCGCCAGCAGCCAAGAAGTACAGACGACCAGCTCCTATAATTCACCCCTCCACTTT.

The CDR3 region has the DNA TGTGCCAGCAGTGAATATAGGACAGTCGAAAAACTGTTTTTT. Its protein is CASSEYRTVEKLFF. The chain has TRBV25-1 and TRBJ1-4, with a tentative D call TRBD1 (6 bases). This CDR3 contains 14 residues. Between the trimmed V and J ends, which lost 0 bases and 8 bases, there was a span of 10 bases. Germline V gives CDR1 MGHDK, CDR2 SYGVNS.

This CDR3 is CASSEWRGAETQYF. CDR3 DNA: TGTGCCAGCAGTGAATGGCGGGGGGCTGAGACCCAGTACTTC. The chain combines TRBV25-1 with TRBJ2-5; 8 bases match TRBD2. The CDR3 contains 14 residues. CDR1 is MGHDK, CDR2 SYGVNS, per germline. Trimming removed 1 base from V and 5 bases from J; junction bases left unmatched: 3.

The chain uses TRBV7-9 and TRBJ2-2; 12 nucleotides agree with TRBD2. CDR1 and CDR2 from the germline V gene are SEHNR and FQNEAQ (reference sequence). J gave up 3 bases and V 6 bases, and 5 bases lay outside the gene matches. This CDR3 has 16 residues. Here the CDR3 reads CASSPTSGGHTGELFF. In DNA, the CDR3 is TGTGCCAGCAGTCCGACTAGCGGGGGTCACACCGGGGAGCTGTTTTTT.

This rearrangement joins TRBV7-9 to TRBJ2-3, with 8 bases fitting TRBD1. Germline V gene data show CDR1 as SEHNR and CDR2 as FQNEAQ (reference sequence). With 5 bases clipped from V and 6 bases from J, the junction kept 7 bases outside the gene matches. This CDR3 is built from 14 residues. The CDR3 DNA is TGTGCCAGCAGCCCCGGACAGGGTAGCGATACGCAGTATTTT. It yields the protein CASSPGQGSDTQYF.

The chain employs TRBV7-9 and TRBJ1-3; the D is unclear. CDR1 SEHNR and CDR2 FQNEAQ come from the germline V gene (reference sequence). The V end was cut by 6 bases, the J end by 0 bases, with 18 bases between. This CDR3 has 17 amino acids. DNA for the CDR3: TGTGCCAGCAGATTCATTGAAGGGCGGGGCTCTGGAAACACCATATATTTT. Translation: CASRFIEGRGSGNTIYF.

The chain is built from TRBV18 and TRBJ2-1; 11 positions agree with TRBD1. The CDR3 is 15 amino acids. The J segment lost 9 bases and the V segment lost 3 bases, leaving 7 bases of the junction unmatched. The germline V gene has CDR1 KGHSH and CDR2 LQKENI. CDR3 sequence (DNA): TGTGCCAGCTCACCCCTCGGACAGGGGGCAGGTGAGCAGTTCTTC. Protein product: CASSPLGQGAGEQFF. Together with reference TRBV18 and TRBJ2-1, the CDR3 gives the full variable domain: NAGVMQNPRHLVRRRGQEARLRCSPMKGHSHVYWYRQLPEEGLKFMVYLQKENIIDESGMPKERFSAEFPKEGPSILRIQQVVRGDSAAYFCASSPLGQGAGEQFFGPGTRLTVL.